One and the same sample provided the 5 T cell receptor beta chains below, sequenced in a study of identical twins. TCRdb re-called the 5' RACE reads through MiXCR, storing one row per CDR3 protein. The table has approximately 500,000 distinct CDR3 sequences, 20% to 25% seen once. These sequences were also reported in another study, on T cells expressing NK-cell markers.

Sequencing input: CD4+ T cells sorted from blood. Every receptor here comes from a young woman in good health.

This clonotype was seen more than once but under ten times. This rearrangement joins TRBV20-1 to TRBJ2-5, with D perhaps matching TRBD1 (5 bases). Germline assignment: CDR1 DFQATT and CDR2 SNEGSKA (reference sequence). Trimming removed 8 bases at V and 5 bases at J, with 15 bases between. The CDR3 extends over 12 amino acids. The CDR3 DNA is TGCAGTACCCAGGGAAAGGGGGAGACCCAGTACTTC. Translation gives CSTQGKGETQYF.

The chain couples TRBV6-1 to TRBJ1-1, with 9 bases matching TRBD1. The CDR3 is 14 residues long. Germline values: CDR1 MNHNS, CDR2 SASEGT. V dropped 10 bases and J dropped 5; count of bases not matched to a gene: 11. CDR3 in DNA: TGTGCCACCCTCGGTCTACAGGGGGCAACTGAAGCTTTCTTT. Translated, it gives CATLGLQGATEAFF.

The chain recombines TRBV11-2 with TRBJ2-1; TRBD2 matches 8 bases. V gave up 5 bases and J gave up 4 bases; unmatched junction bases: 10. Germline-derived CDR1 and CDR2 are SGHAT and FQNNGV. The CDR3 spans 16 residues. The chain's CDR3 is CASSPTSGVPYNEQFF. In DNA form, the CDR3 reads TGTGCCAGCAGCCCTACTAGCGGAGTGCCATACAATGAGCAGTTCTTC.

The CDR3 sequence: CASSLSDGDPPYEQYF. CDR3 coding DNA: TGCGCCAGCAGCTTATCCGACGGCGATCCTCCCTACGAGCAGTACTTC. The V call is TRBV5-1, the J call TRBJ2-7, with D hard to call. V lost 2 bases, J lost 2 bases, and 17 bases lay in between. The CDR3 has 16 residues. Germline-derived CDR1 and CDR2 are SGHRS and YFSETQ.

Many counts were recorded for this clonotype. The chain combines TRBV29-1 with TRBJ1-2; the D gene is possibly TRBD1 (6 bases). V gave up 4 bases and J gave up 3 bases, with 6 bases separating them. The CDR3 is made up of 11 amino acids. Germline V gene lookup returns CDR1 SQVTM and CDR2 ANQGSEA. This CDR3 reads CSVGQDYGYTF. CDR3 coding DNA: TGCAGCGTTGGACAGGACTATGGCTACACCTTC.